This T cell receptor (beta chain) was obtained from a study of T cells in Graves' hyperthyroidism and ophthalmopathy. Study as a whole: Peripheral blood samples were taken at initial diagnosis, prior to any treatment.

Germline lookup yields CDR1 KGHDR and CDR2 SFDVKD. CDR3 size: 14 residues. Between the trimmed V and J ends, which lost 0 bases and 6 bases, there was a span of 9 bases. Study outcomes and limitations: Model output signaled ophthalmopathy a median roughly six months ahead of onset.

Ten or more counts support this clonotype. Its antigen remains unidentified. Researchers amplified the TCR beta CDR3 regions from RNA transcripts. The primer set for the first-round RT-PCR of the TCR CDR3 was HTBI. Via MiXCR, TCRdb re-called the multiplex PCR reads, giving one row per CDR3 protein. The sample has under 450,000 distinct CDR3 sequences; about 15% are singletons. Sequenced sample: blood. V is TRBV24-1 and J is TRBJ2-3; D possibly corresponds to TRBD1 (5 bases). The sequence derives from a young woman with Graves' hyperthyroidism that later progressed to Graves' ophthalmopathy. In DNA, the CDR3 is TGTGCCACCAGTGATTTGCAGGGTCAGGATACGCAGTATTTT. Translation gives CATSDLQGQDTQYF.